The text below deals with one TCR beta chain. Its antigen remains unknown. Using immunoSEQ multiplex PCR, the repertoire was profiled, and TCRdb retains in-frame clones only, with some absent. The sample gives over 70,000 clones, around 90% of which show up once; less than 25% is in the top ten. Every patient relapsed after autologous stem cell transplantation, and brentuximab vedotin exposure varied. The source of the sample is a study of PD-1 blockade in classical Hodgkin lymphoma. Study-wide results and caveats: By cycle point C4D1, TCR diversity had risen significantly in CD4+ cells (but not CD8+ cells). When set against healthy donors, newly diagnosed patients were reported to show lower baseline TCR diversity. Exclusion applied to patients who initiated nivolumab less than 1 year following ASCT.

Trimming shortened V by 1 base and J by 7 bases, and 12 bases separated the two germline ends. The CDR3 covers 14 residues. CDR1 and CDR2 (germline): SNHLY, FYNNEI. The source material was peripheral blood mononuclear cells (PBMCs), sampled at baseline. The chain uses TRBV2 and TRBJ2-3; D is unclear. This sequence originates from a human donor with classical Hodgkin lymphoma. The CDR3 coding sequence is TGTGCCAGCAGTGAAGGGCCTTCTGCCCATACGCAGTATTTT. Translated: CASSEGPSAHTQYF.